These T cell receptor beta chains were read from a single sample in a study of blood T cell repertoires in COVID-19. Generated by immunoSEQ multiplex PCR, the TCRdb table keeps only in-frame clones and is missing some. The table includes about 110,000 clones, 88% detected once. Sequencing used peripheral blood. These receptor sequences come from a human donor in a cohort sampled during active COVID-19. Each CDR3 is given with its conserved first and last residue. A D gene is named only where the DNA matches it firmly. A row's size may be missing; if present it is once, few, many or a size class.

v_gene,abundance,j_gene,d_gene,CDR3aa,CDR3nt
TRBV5-1,NA,TRBJ2-1,TRBD1,CASSGGQGEYNEQFF,TGCGCCAGCAGCGGAGGACAGGGAGAGTACAATGAGCAGTTCTTC
TRBV7-9,NA,TRBJ2-7,TRBD2,CASSLTSGSDEQYF,TGTGCCAGCAGCTTAACTAGCGGGAGCGACGAGCAGTACTTC
TRBV5-5,NA,TRBJ1-2,NA,CASSFERNYGYTF,TGTGCCAGCAGCTTTGAGAGAAACTATGGCTACACCTTC
TRBV27,NA,TRBJ2-7,NA,CASSPSLTTYEQYF,TGTGCCAGCAGCCCTTCACTAACAACATACGAGCAGTACTTC
TRBV5-8,NA,TRBJ2-3,NA,CASSVLDRSSTDTQYF,TGTGCCAGCAGCGTCCTGGACAGATCAAGCACAGATACGCAGTATTTT
TRBV9,few,TRBJ1-5,TRBD1,CASSEGQSNQPQHF,TGTGCCAGCAGCGAGGGACAGAGCAATCAGCCCCAGCATTTT
TRBV7-9,NA,TRBJ2-5,TRBD2,CASSPASGGTQTQYF,TGTGCCAGCAGCCCCGCTTCGGGGGGAACACAAACCCAGTACTTC
TRBV6-6,NA,TRBJ1-1,NA,CASSRPRGAAEAFF,TGTGCCAGCAGCCGTCCCCGGGGGGCCGCTGAAGCTTTCTTT
TRBV7-9,NA,TRBJ2-7,NA,CASSLGLGEHYEQYF,TGTGCCAGCAGCTTAGGGTTAGGGGAACACTACGAGCAGTACTTC
TRBV9,NA,TRBJ2-3,TRBD2,CASSVGDYPLSTDTQYF,TGTGCCAGCAGCGTAGGGGACTATCCTCTTAGCACAGATACGCAGTATTTT
TRBV27,NA,TRBJ1-4,NA,CASSLFPQPGTNEKLFF,TGTGCCAGCAGTTTATTCCCCCAGCCCGGGACTAATGAAAAACTGTTTTTT
TRBV7-9,NA,TRBJ1-6,NA,CASSTGQYNSPLHF,TGTGCCAGCAGCACGGGACAATATAATTCACCCCTCCACTTT
TRBV12-3/TRBV12-4,NA,TRBJ2-7,NA,CASKGDSYEQYF,TGTGCCAGCAAGGGGGACTCCTACGAGCAGTACTTC
TRBV29-1,few,TRBJ2-7,NA,CSVVSEQYF,TGCAGCGTCGTATCCGAGCAGTACTTC
TRBV5-5,NA,TRBJ1-5,TRBD1,CASSFGQGAGSNQPQHF,TGTGCCAGCAGCTTCGGACAGGGGGCGGGTAGCAATCAGCCCCAGCATTTT
TRBV5-8,NA,TRBJ2-7,TRBD1,CASSWGQGAGEQYF,TGTGCCAGCAGCTGGGGACAGGGGGCGGGTGAGCAGTACTTC
TRBV7-9,NA,TRBJ2-1,NA,CASSAQGSAYNEQFF,TGTGCCAGCAGCGCCCAGGGGTCCGCCTACAATGAGCAGTTCTTC
TRBV20-1,NA,TRBJ1-4,NA,CSASQGRKQEKLFF,TGCAGTGCTAGTCAAGGGAGGAAGCAGGAAAAACTGTTTTTT
TRBV29-1,NA,TRBJ1-2,NA,CSVEDPKRYYGYTF,TGCAGCGTTGAAGACCCTAAGCGGTACTATGGCTACACCTTC
TRBV6-5,NA,TRBJ1-4,NA,CASSPSVRSNEKLFF,TGTGCCAGCAGTCCCTCAGTGAGGTCTAATGAAAAACTGTTTTTT
TRBV7-8,NA,TRBJ1-6,NA,CASSLTSYNSPLHF,TGTGCCAGCAGCTTAACCAGTTATAATTCACCCCTCCACTTT
TRBV5-5,NA,TRBJ1-3,NA,CASSLTWLGAGNTIYF,TGTGCCAGCAGCTTGACGTGGCTAGGTGCTGGAAACACCATATATTTT
TRBV5-1,NA,TRBJ1-1,TRBD1,CASSLAFRTGEAFF,TGCGCCAGCAGCTTGGCTTTTAGGACAGGGGAAGCTTTCTTT
TRBV18,NA,TRBJ2-7,NA,CASSWTEYYEQYF,TGTGCCAGCTCATGGACAGAGTATTACGAGCAGTACTTC
TRBV5-5,NA,TRBJ1-1,NA,CASSAREGRGTEAFF,TGTGCCAGCAGCGCAAGGGAGGGTCGGGGCACTGAAGCTTTCTTT
TRBV19,NA,TRBJ2-1,NA,CASSSLAGTDRVLYNEQFF,TGTGCCAGTAGTTCTCTCGCGGGGACCGACAGAGTCTTGTACAATGAGCAGTTCTTC
TRBV7-9,NA,TRBJ1-6,NA,CASRPTGRSPLHF,TGTGCCAGCAGACCAACAGGTCGATCACCCCTCCACTTT
TRBV3-1/TRBV3-2,NA,TRBJ2-7,NA,CASSQIGTFYEQYF,TGTGCCAGCAGCCAGATCGGGACTTTCTACGAGCAGTACTTC
TRBV28,NA,TRBJ2-1,TRBD2,CASSPTPGGARNEQFF,TGTGCCAGCAGTCCAACCCCCGGGGGGGCCCGTAATGAGCAGTTCTTC
TRBV24-1,NA,TRBJ2-1,TRBD1,CATSDPRTGKGIEQFF,TGTGCCACCAGTGATCCAAGGACAGGGAAAGGGATTGAGCAGTTCTTC
TRBV9,NA,TRBJ1-1,NA,CASSERGQPGMNTEAFF,TGTGCCAGCAGCGAAAGGGGACAACCGGGCATGAACACTGAAGCTTTCTTT
TRBV30,NA,TRBJ1-2,NA,CAWSGRSPFDGYTF,TGTGCCTGGAGTGGCAGGTCCCCTTTTGATGGCTACACCTTC
TRBV5-1,NA,TRBJ2-7,NA,CASSLDFGSYEQYF,TGCGCCAGCAGCTTGGACTTCGGGTCCTACGAGCAGTACTTC
TRBV2,few,TRBJ1-2,NA,CASSRYQAWCYTF,TGTGCCAGCAGTAGGTATCAGGCCTGGTGCTACACCTTC
TRBV2,NA,TRBJ2-7,NA,CASTLSPEQYF,TGTGCCAGCACCCTGAGCCCGGAGCAGTACTTC
TRBV18,NA,TRBJ1-2,NA,CASSPPSQGHIRGYTF,TGTGCCAGCTCACCACCCTCTCAGGGGCATATACGAGGCTACACCTTC
TRBV19,NA,TRBJ2-1,TRBD2,CASSRRHSGRAETYNEQFF,TGTGCCAGTAGTCGGCGGCATAGCGGGAGGGCCGAAACCTACAATGAGCAGTTCTTC
TRBV7-6,NA,TRBJ2-2,TRBD2,CASSLTLAGGRELFF,TGTGCCAGCAGCTTAACCCTAGCGGGAGGGAGGGAGCTGTTTTTT
TRBV27,NA,TRBJ2-7,TRBD2,CASSLLLAGGYEQYF,TGTGCCAGCAGTTTACTCCTAGCGGGAGGATACGAGCAGTACTTC
TRBV5-1,NA,TRBJ1-1,TRBD1,CASSLGWPAGDRAPRGAFF,TGCGCCAGCAGCTTGGGGTGGCCGGCGGGGGACAGGGCCCCGAGGGGAGCTTTCTTT
TRBV5-1,NA,TRBJ2-1,NA,CASSLAPGTYNEQFF,TGCGCCAGCAGCTTGGCCCCGGGAACCTACAATGAGCAGTTCTTC
TRBV6-1,NA,TRBJ2-3,NA,CASSELWGSRDKGTDTQYF,TGTGCCAGCAGTGAACTATGGGGGAGCAGGGACAAGGGCACAGATACGCAGTATTTT
TRBV9,NA,TRBJ2-1,TRBD1,CASSTTGGEQFF,TGTGCCAGCAGCACCACAGGGGGCGAGCAGTTCTTC
TRBV4-1,NA,TRBJ1-1,NA,CASSQSYLGTEAFF,TGCGCCAGCAGCCAATCTTACCTCGGGACTGAAGCTTTCTTT
TRBV3-1/TRBV3-2,NA,TRBJ1-2,NA,CASSQARVYGYTF,TGTGCCAGCAGCCAAGCCAGGGTGTATGGCTACACCTTC
TRBV5-4,NA,TRBJ2-2,TRBD2,CASSDMGLAGGQTGELFF,TGTGCCAGCAGCGATATGGGACTAGCGGGGGGGCAGACCGGGGAGCTGTTTTTT
TRBV15,few,TRBJ1-5,TRBD1,CATSSRTGVGQPQHF,TGTGCCACCAGCAGTCGGACAGGGGTCGGTCAGCCCCAGCATTTT
TRBV6-6,few,TRBJ2-1,TRBD2,CASSPFFPGLAGADNEQFF,TGTGCCAGCAGTCCTTTTTTCCCGGGACTAGCGGGAGCTGACAATGAGCAGTTCTTC
TRBV21-1,NA,TRBJ1-2,NA,CASSYLYRGEYGYTF,TGTGCCAGCAGCTACCTATACAGGGGGGAGTATGGCTACACCTTC
TRBV14,NA,TRBJ1-1,NA,CASSHRDQGMNTEAFF,TGTGCCAGCAGCCACCGGGACCAGGGGATGAACACTGAAGCTTTCTTT
TRBV11-2,once,TRBJ2-5,TRBD2,CASSLPPSGTGQETQYF,TGTGCCAGCAGCTTACCCCCGAGCGGGACGGGGCAAGAGACCCAGTACTTC
TRBV6-5,NA,TRBJ2-1,TRBD2,CASSSGLAGGNEQFF,TGTGCCAGCAGTTCCGGACTAGCGGGAGGCAATGAGCAGTTCTTC
TRBV5-1,NA,TRBJ2-6,NA,CASSSTPGGTGANVLTF,TGCGCCAGCAGCTCTACCCCGGGGGGCACTGGGGCCAACGTCCTGACTTTC